This is a list of T cell receptor beta chains from one sample in a study of vaccination effects on CD4 cells after COVID-19. Clones were read by immunoSEQ multiplex PCR, and TCRdb kept only the in-frame ones, dropping some. The sample has tens of thousands of clones, roughly 66% seen once. No antigen has been identified for these receptors. This specimen was CD4+ T cells from PBMCs cultured with a peptide pool, taken before COVID-19 vaccination. These receptors were collected from a human donor who had a prior SARS-CoV-2 infection. Each CDR3 is given with its conserved first and last residue. The D gene is left open where the match is weak. The size of a clone is reported for some rows only, either as once, few or many, or as a class for expanded clones.

v_gene	j_gene	abundance	d_gene	CDR3aa	CDR3nt
TRBV5-1	TRBJ1-2	NA	TRBD1	CASSRPGGAANYGYTF	TGCGCCAGCAGCAGACCAGGGGGCGCGGCTAACTATGGCTACACCTTC
TRBV10-3	TRBJ2-7	NA	TRBD2	CAISSFGLAGANEQYF	TGTGCCATCAGTTCTTTCGGACTAGCGGGAGCTAACGAGCAGTACTTC
TRBV11-3	TRBJ1-6	NA	NA	CASSLGGVYNSPLHF	TGTGCCAGCAGCTTGGGTGGAGTCTATAATTCACCCCTCCACTTT
TRBV3-1/TRBV3-2	TRBJ1-1	NA	NA	CASSPRGYKAFF	TGTGCCAGCAGCCCACGGGGCTACAAAGCTTTCTTT
TRBV14	TRBJ2-7	NA	NA	CASSQATGISYEQYF	TGTGCCAGCAGCCAGGCAACAGGGATCTCCTACGAGCAGTACTTC
TRBV28	TRBJ2-5	NA	NA	CASSSGFVGKETQYF	TGTGCCAGCAGTTCAGGCTTTGTGGGCAAAGAGACCCAGTACTTC
TRBV4-1	TRBJ1-2	NA	NA	CASSQDPRQNYGYTF	TGCGCCAGCAGCCAAGATCCGAGACAGAACTATGGCTACACCTTC
TRBV12-3/TRBV12-4	TRBJ2-7	NA	NA	CASSLQGNYEQYF	TGTGCCAGCAGTTTACAGGGAAACTACGAGCAGTACTTC
TRBV20-1	TRBJ1-2	once	NA	CSPGGAYGYTF	TGCAGTCCCGGGGGCGCATATGGCTACACCTTC
TRBV4-3	TRBJ2-7	NA	TRBD1	CASSQMAGTGLAYEQYF	TGCGCCAGCAGCCAGATGGCCGGGACAGGGCTCGCCTACGAGCAGTACTTC
TRBV5-1	TRBJ2-5	once	TRBD2	CASSQNAGLAGETQYF	TGCGCCAGCAGCCAAAACGCGGGACTAGCTGGGGAGACCCAGTACTTC
TRBV6-1	TRBJ1-2	NA	NA	CASSELGAGYTF	TGTGCCAGCAGTGAACTTGGGGCGGGCTACACCTTC
TRBV5-1	TRBJ2-1	NA	NA	CASSSGSFRSYNEQFF	TGCGCCAGCAGCTCCGGATCCTTTCGCTCCTACAATGAGCAGTTCTTC
TRBV3-1/TRBV3-2	TRBJ2-3	NA	TRBD1	CASSQDRGMPQYF	TGTGCCAGCAGCCAAGACAGGGGGATGCCGCAGTATTTT
TRBV21-1	TRBJ2-5	few	NA	CASSNESGTQETQYF	TGTGCCAGCAGCAATGAAAGCGGGACCCAAGAGACCCAGTACTTC
TRBV2	TRBJ1-2	NA	TRBD1	CASSKQGAEYYGYTF	TGTGCCAGCAGTAAACAGGGGGCAGAATACTATGGCTACACCTTC
TRBV7-9	TRBJ1-4	NA	NA	CASSLLTVNDKLFF	TGTGCCAGCAGCTTACTCACAGTGAATGACAAACTGTTTTTT
TRBV4-3	TRBJ2-1	NA	TRBD1	CASSQDQGDRSDEQFF	TGCGCCAGCAGCCAAGATCAGGGGGACCGCTCGGATGAGCAGTTCTTC
TRBV4-2	TRBJ1-4	NA	TRBD1	CASSRTGTGKGTNEKLFF	TGTGCCAGCAGCCGGACCGGGACAGGGAAAGGAACTAATGAAAAACTGTTTTTT
TRBV3-1/TRBV3-2	TRBJ2-5	NA	NA	CASSPLDPMGTQYF	TGTGCCAGCAGCCCCCTGGATCCCATGGGGACCCAGTACTTC
TRBV5-4	TRBJ1-1	NA	TRBD1	CASSSGGGQGVTEAFF	TGTGCCAGCAGCTCTGGGGGGGGACAGGGGGTCACTGAAGCTTTCTTT
TRBV5-1	TRBJ2-4	NA	NA	CASSLVTGYEGSRYF	TGCGCCAGCAGCTTGGTGACGGGGTATGAAGGCTCTCGGTACTTC
TRBV2	TRBJ2-7	NA	NA	CASSAPPGGEQYF	TGTGCCAGCAGTGCTCCGCCCGGGGGCGAGCAGTACTTC
TRBV18	TRBJ2-2	NA	NA	CASSQQPQGSGELFF	TGTGCCAGCTCGCAACAACCCCAAGGCAGCGGGGAGCTGTTTTTT
TRBV9	TRBJ2-5	NA	NA	CASSVGSFQETQYF	TGTGCCAGCAGCGTAGGATCTTTCCAAGAGACCCAGTACTTC
TRBV18	TRBJ1-5	NA	NA	CASSVGWQGNQPQHF	TGTGCCAGCTCAGTCGGATGGCAGGGCAATCAGCCCCAGCATTTT
TRBV21-1	TRBJ2-7	NA	NA	CASSKGAPRDRGSCDGYEQYF	TGTGCCAGCAGCAAAGGCGCGCCCCGGGACAGGGGGAGCTGTGACGGCTACGAGCAGTACTTC
TRBV5-1	TRBJ2-7	NA	TRBD2	CASSFEAGGAYEQYF	TGCGCCAGCAGCTTCGAAGCGGGAGGGGCCTACGAGCAGTACTTC
TRBV4-2	TRBJ2-3	NA	TRBD2	CASSLHRGSGGHTGTDTQYF	TGTGCCAGCAGCCTACATCGCGGTAGCGGGGGCCATACGGGCACAGATACGCAGTATTTT
TRBV2	TRBJ2-7	few	NA	CASSVNWRKSYEQYF	TGTGCCAGCAGTGTGAACTGGAGGAAATCCTACGAGCAGTACTTC
TRBV29-1	TRBJ1-2	NA	NA	CSVARDGYGYTF	TGCAGCGTTGCTAGGGACGGCTATGGCTACACCTTC
TRBV3-1/TRBV3-2	TRBJ1-2	NA	NA	CASSQGLSWTPNYGYTF	TGTGCCAGCAGCCAAGGGCTCTCTTGGACCCCTAACTATGGCTACACCTTC
TRBV14	TRBJ2-7	NA	NA	CASQASLQGEQYF	TGTGCCAGCCAAGCTAGCCTTCAGGGCGAGCAGTACTTC
TRBV5-4	TRBJ2-7	NA	TRBD2	CASSLGTSGGNYEQYF	TGTGCCAGCAGCTTGGGAACTAGCGGGGGAAATTACGAGCAGTACTTC
TRBV21-1	TRBJ1-2	few	NA	CASSGRDRGGYGYTF	TGTGCCAGCAGCGGTCGGGACAGGGGGGGCTATGGCTACACCTTC
TRBV4-2	TRBJ2-3	NA	NA	CASSQGQGDTQYF	TGTGCCAGCAGCCAAGGCCAGGGGGATACGCAGTATTTT
TRBV7-2	TRBJ2-2	NA	TRBD1	CASNTMGQGTGELFF	TGTGCCAGCAACACCATGGGACAGGGCACCGGGGAGCTGTTTTTT
TRBV18	TRBJ2-7	once	TRBD1	CASSPRQQGAVWANEQYF	TGTGCCAGCTCACCACGGCAGCAGGGGGCTGTTTGGGCCAACGAGCAGTACTTC
TRBV7-9	TRBJ1-2	few	NA	CASSLSGGAGYTF	TGTGCCAGCAGCTTATCTGGGGGGGCTGGCTACACCTTC
TRBV7-6	TRBJ2-7	NA	TRBD2	CASSLSLAGVYEQYF	TGTGCCAGCAGCTTGAGTCTAGCGGGAGTCTACGAGCAGTACTTC
TRBV4-1	TRBJ2-2	NA	TRBD1	CASSRGQGTTGELFF	TGCGCCAGCAGCCGGGGACAGGGGACCACCGGGGAGCTGTTTTTT
TRBV7-8	TRBJ2-5	NA	NA	CASSARGVRETQYF	TGTGCCAGCAGCGCTAGGGGGGTGAGGGAGACCCAGTACTTC
TRBV19	TRBJ2-1	few	NA	CASSIGLINEQFF	TGTGCCAGTAGTATTGGACTCATAAATGAGCAGTTCTTC
TRBV9	TRBJ1-2	NA	NA	CASSRTETYGYTF	TGTGCCAGCAGCCGAACAGAGACCTATGGCTACACCTTC
TRBV2	TRBJ2-1	NA	TRBD2	CASNPRGLAGGDYRAQVHNEQFF	TGTGCCAGCAACCCAAGGGGTCTAGCGGGAGGGGACTACCGGGCCCAGGTCCACAATGAGCAGTTCTTC
TRBV3-1/TRBV3-2	TRBJ2-7	once	NA	CASRPQGINYEQYF	TGTGCCAGCAGGCCCCAGGGAATCAACTACGAGCAGTACTTC
TRBV18	TRBJ1-6	NA	NA	CASSPGRDNSPLHF	TGTGCCAGCTCACCCGGCAGGGACAATTCACCCCTCCACTTT
TRBV7-3	TRBJ2-1	few	TRBD2	CASSLSGTSNNEQFF	TGTGCCAGCAGCTTATCCGGGACTAGTAACAATGAGCAGTTCTTC
TRBV9	TRBJ1-2	NA	NA	CASSGGGPSPYYGYTF	TGTGCCAGCAGCGGGGGGGGGCCTTCCCCGTACTATGGCTACACCTTC
TRBV18	TRBJ1-1	NA	NA	CASSPGMNTEAFF	TGTGCCAGCTCACCGGGGATGAACACTGAAGCTTTCTTT
TRBV7-8	TRBJ2-2	NA	TRBD1	CASSLDPDRVNTGELFF	TGTGCCAGCAGCTTAGATCCGGACAGGGTGAACACCGGGGAGCTGTTTTTT
TRBV18	TRBJ2-7	once	TRBD1	CASSPPGQGVHEQYF	TGTGCCAGCTCACCACCGGGACAGGGTGTGCACGAGCAGTACTTC
TRBV4-3	TRBJ2-3	NA	TRBD2	CASSQSGRHTDTQYF	TGCGCCAGCAGCCAAAGCGGGAGGCACACAGATACGCAGTATTTT
TRBV12-3/TRBV12-4	TRBJ2-3	NA	NA	CASSLARQDTQYF	TGTGCCAGCAGTTTAGCCCGGCAAGATACGCAGTATTTT